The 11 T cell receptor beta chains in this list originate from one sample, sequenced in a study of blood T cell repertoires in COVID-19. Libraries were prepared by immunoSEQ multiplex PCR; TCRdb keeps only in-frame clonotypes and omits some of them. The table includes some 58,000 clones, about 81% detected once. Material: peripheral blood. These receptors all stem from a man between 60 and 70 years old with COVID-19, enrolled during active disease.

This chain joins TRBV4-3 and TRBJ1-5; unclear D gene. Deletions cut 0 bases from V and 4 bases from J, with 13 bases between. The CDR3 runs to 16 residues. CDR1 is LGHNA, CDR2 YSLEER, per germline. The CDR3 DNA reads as TGCGCCAGCAGCCAAGACTACGGGTCTTGGAATCAGCCCCAGCATTTT. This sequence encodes CASSQDYGSWNQPQHF.

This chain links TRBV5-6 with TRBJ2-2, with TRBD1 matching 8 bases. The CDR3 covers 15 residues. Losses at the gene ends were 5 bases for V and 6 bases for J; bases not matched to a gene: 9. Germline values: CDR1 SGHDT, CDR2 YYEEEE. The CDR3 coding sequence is TGTGCCAGCAGGAGGACAGGGAAAGGCGCCGGGGAGCTGTTTTTT. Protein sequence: CASRRTGKGAGELFF.

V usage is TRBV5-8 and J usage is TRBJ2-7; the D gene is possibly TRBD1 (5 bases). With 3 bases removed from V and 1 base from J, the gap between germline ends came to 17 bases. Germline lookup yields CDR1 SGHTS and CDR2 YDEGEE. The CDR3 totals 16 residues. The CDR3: CASSWKGQGRSYEQYF. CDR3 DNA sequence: TGTGCCAGCAGCTGGAAAGGGCAGGGAAGGTCCTACGAGCAGTACTTC. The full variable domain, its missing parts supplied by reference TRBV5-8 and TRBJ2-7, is EAGVTQSPTHLIKTRGQQATLRCSPISGHTSVYWYQQALGLGLQFLLWYDEGEERNRGNFPPRFSGRQFPNYSSELNVNALELEDSALYLCASSWKGQGRSYEQYFGPGTRLTVT.

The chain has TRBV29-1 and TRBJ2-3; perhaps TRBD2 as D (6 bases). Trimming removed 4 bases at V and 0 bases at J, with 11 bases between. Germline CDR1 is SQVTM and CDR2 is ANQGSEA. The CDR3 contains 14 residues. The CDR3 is CSVAPGLSTDTQYF. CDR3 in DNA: TGCAGCGTTGCCCCGGGACTTAGCACAGATACGCAGTATTTT.

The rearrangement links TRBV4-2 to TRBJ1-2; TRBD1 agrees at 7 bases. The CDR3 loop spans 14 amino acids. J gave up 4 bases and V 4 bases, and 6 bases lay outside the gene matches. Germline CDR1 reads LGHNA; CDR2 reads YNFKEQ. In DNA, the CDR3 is TGTGCCAGCAGCCCAGGGGGACAGCGCTATGGCTACACCTTC. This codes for CASSPGGQRYGYTF.

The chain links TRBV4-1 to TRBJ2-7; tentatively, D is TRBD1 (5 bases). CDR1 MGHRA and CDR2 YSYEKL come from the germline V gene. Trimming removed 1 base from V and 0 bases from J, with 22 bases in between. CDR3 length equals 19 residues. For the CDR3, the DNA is TGCGCCAGCAGCCAAGTATTTCAGGGCCAGCTTCCAACCTCCTACGAGCAGTACTTC. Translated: CASSQVFQGQLPTSYEQYF.

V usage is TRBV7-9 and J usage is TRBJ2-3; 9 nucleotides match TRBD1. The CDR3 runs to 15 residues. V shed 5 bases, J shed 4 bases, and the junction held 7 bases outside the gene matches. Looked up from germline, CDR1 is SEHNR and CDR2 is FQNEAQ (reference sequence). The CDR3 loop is CASSPGTGSADTQYF. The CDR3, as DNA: TGTGCCAGCAGCCCCGGGACAGGGTCCGCAGATACGCAGTATTTT.

The CDR3 here is CASSLGRFTDTQYF. The CDR3 DNA reads as TGTGCCAGCAGTTTAGGCAGGTTCACAGATACGCAGTATTTT. The rearrangement uses TRBV27 and TRBJ2-3; D not certain. Trimming stripped 2 bases from V and 2 bases from J, with 8 bases between. CDR1 is MNHEY and CDR2 is SMNVEV in the germline V gene (reference sequence). This CDR3 spans 14 amino acids.

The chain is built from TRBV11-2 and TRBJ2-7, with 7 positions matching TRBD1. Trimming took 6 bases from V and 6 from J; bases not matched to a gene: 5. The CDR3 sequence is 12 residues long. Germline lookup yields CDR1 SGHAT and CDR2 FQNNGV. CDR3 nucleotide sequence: TGTGCCAGCAGTCCAACAGGGGCCGAGCAGTACTTC. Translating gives CASSPTGAEQYF.

The CDR3 region is CASSLRLRYQETQYF. In DNA form, the CDR3 reads TGTGCCAGCAGCCTACGACTGAGGTACCAAGAGACCCAGTACTTC. The chain is built from TRBV7-2 and TRBJ2-5; D unresolved. The CDR3 extends over 15 amino acids. With 5 bases removed from V and 0 bases from J, the gap between germline ends came to 13 bases. Germline CDR1 is SGHTA and CDR2 is FQGNSA.

The CDR3 DNA is TGTGCCAGCAGTTTACAACGGGGGAACACTGAAGCTTTCTTT. This gives the protein CASSLQRGNTEAFF. The rearrangement uses TRBV27 and TRBJ1-1; unclear D gene. V was trimmed by 2 bases and J by 1 base, leaving 8 bases between them. Germline-derived CDR1 and CDR2 are MNHEY and SMNVEV (reference sequence). The CDR3 has 14 residues.